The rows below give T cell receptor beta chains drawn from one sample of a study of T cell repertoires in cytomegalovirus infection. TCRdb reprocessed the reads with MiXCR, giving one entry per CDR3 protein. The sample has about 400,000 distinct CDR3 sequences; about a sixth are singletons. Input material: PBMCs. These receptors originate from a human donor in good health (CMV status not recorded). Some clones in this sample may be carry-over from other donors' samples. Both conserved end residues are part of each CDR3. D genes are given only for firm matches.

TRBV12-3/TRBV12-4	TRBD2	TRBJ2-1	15	CASSLLAGVRNEQFF
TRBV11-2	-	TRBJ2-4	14	CASNTWGAGNIQYF
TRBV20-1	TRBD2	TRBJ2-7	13	CSAGDYRSYEQYF
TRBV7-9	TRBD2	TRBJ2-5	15	CASSLVAGVQETQYF
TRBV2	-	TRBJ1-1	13	CASSDSLGAEAFF
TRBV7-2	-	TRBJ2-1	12	CASSPHMNEQFF
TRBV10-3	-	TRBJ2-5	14	CAISESMGARTQYF
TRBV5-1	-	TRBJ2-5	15	CASSSDWTVGETQYF
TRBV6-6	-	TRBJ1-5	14	CASSYRGGGQPQHF
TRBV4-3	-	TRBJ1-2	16	CASSQDRGNYLHGYTF